The 32 T cell receptor beta chains below were found in one sample sequenced in a study of T-cell reconstitution after alpha-beta-depleted transplantation in children. Preparation of the TCRbeta library involved a method that used unique molecular identifiers. TCRdb reprocessed the PCR reads via MiXCR and lists one record per CDR3 protein. The sample lists approximately 150,000 distinct CDR3 sequences, around 8.5% occurring once. The material was PBMCs, mostly from graft donor cells, obtained 180 days after TCRalphabeta/CD19-depleted stem cell transplant. The source is a female patient aged 2-10 years who had a stem cell transplant for congenital amegakaryocytic thrombocytopenia, so the T cells may come from the graft donor.

In this sample, this clonotype turned up many times. This chain uses TRBV28 with TRBJ2-7, with D tentatively TRBD1 (6 bases). The V gene lost 5 bases and the J gene lost 3 bases, with 14 bases spanning the gap. The CDR3 has 14 amino acids. The germline CDR1 and CDR2 sequences are MDHEN and SYDVKM. The CDR3 DNA sequence: TGTGCCAGCAGTCCGCCGGGACACAGCTACGAGCAGTACTTC. Protein sequence: CASSPPGHSYEQYF.

This clonotype came up many times. This chain joins TRBV5-1 and TRBJ2-7; weak D call: TRBD1 (6 bases). The V end was cut by 2 bases, the J end by 5 bases, with 17 bases between. The CDR3 runs to 15 residues. The V gene's germline CDR1 is SGHRS and CDR2 YFSETQ. The CDR3 coding sequence is TGCGCCAGCAGCTTCCGGGACACCAGAATTAACGAGCAGTACTTC. Translated: CASSFRDTRINEQYF.

This clonotype was observed at least ten times. The genes are TRBV5-1 and TRBJ2-1; 8 nucleotides agree with TRBD2. V shed 1 base and J 9 bases; nucleotides not matched to a gene: 9. The CDR3 extends over 15 amino acids. Germline-derived CDR1 and CDR2 are SGHRS and YFSETQ. CDR3 region: CASSLSSSGSIEQFF. Written as DNA, the CDR3 is TGCGCCAGCAGCTTGTCGTCGAGCGGGAGTATTGAGCAGTTCTTC.

This clonotype was detected many times. The V and J genes are TRBV12-3 or TRBV12-4 and TRBJ2-7, with a tentative D call TRBD2 (5 bases). V lost 3 bases and J lost 0, with 12 bases in between. CDR3 length equals 15 residues. The CDR3 DNA follows: TGTGCCAGCAGTTTCGGGGTCGGAAGCTCCTACGAGCAGTACTTC. This sequence encodes CASSFGVGSSYEQYF.

Only a few counts were recorded for this clonotype. J is TRBJ2-6 and V is TRBV4-2; D might be TRBD1 (6 bases). Deletions cut 3 bases from V and 0 bases from J, with 18 bases between. The length of the CDR3 is 19 residues. Germline values: CDR1 LGHNA, CDR2 YNFKEQ. The CDR3 reads CASSHPDRLESSGANVLTF. The CDR3 nucleotides read TGTGCCAGCAGCCACCCGGACAGACTTGAAAGCTCTGGGGCCAACGTCCTGACTTTC.

This clonotype showed up many times. The V call is TRBV20-1, the J call TRBJ2-3, with a weak D call TRBD2 (6 bases). V gave up 7 bases and J gave up 3 bases, with 14 bases separating them. The CDR3 runs 13 residues. The V gene's germline CDR1 is DFQATT and CDR2 SNEGSKA (reference sequence). Written as DNA, the CDR3 is TGCAGTGGTAGGAGGGCAGCGACAGATACGCAGTATTTT. It yields the protein CSGRRAATDTQYF.

This clonotype was observed a handful of times. The rearrangement joins TRBV5-1 to TRBJ2-3; 8 bases line up with TRBD1. Germline assignment: CDR1 SGHRS and CDR2 YFSETQ. CDR3 length equals 17 residues. With V trimmed by 0 bases and J by 3 bases, 9 bases remained unmatched. DNA of the CDR3: TGCGCCAGCAGCTTGGAGACAGGGGCTTCGGGAACAGATACGCAGTATTTT. Encoded protein: CASSLETGASGTDTQYF.

The chain combines TRBV12-3 or TRBV12-4 with TRBJ1-4; D is ambiguous. The CDR3 totals 13 residues. Trimming left V 5 bases short and J 8 bases short, with 12 bases between. CDR3 sequence reads: CASSPSIGEKLFF. CDR3 nucleotide sequence: TGTGCCAGCAGTCCCTCTATAGGAGAAAAACTGTTTTTT.

J is TRBJ2-7 and V is TRBV28, with a possible D match to TRBD2 (5 bases). Trimming shortened V by 8 bases and J by 2 bases, and 16 bases separated the two germline ends. In germline, CDR1 is MDHEN, CDR2 SYDVKM. The CDR3 consists of 14 residues. The CDR3 DNA reads TGTGCCAGCGTTCCAGTGGGGAGTACCTACGAGCAGTACTTC. This encodes CASVPVGSTYEQYF.

This chain links TRBV30 with TRBJ2-7, with 7 bases identical to TRBD2. The CDR3 contains 16 residues. CDR1 is GTSNPN and CDR2 is SVGIG in the germline V gene (reference sequence). V gave up 4 bases and J gave up 2 bases; unmatched junction bases: 14. Here the CDR3 DNA reads TGTGCCTGGACCGAACAGCTCGGGGGGATGGCCTACGAGCAGTACTTC. Its protein is CAWTEQLGGMAYEQYF.

The table lists this clonotype with a few counts. V gene TRBV7-8 combines with J gene TRBJ2-7; no reliable D call. Germline V CDR1 and CDR2: SGHVS, FQNEAQ. The CDR3 has 11 residues. V lost 8 bases and J 2 bases, leaving 7 bases between the germline ends. In DNA form, the CDR3 reads TGTGCCAGCGGGTGGACCTACGAGCAGTACTTC. It is translated as CASGWTYEQYF. The full variable domain, rest sourced from reference TRBV7-8 and TRBJ2-7, is GAGVSQSPRYKVAKRGQDVALRCDPISGHVSLFWYQQALGQGPEFLTYFQNEAQLDKSGLPSDRFFAERPEGSVSTLKIQRTQQEDSAVYLCASGWTYEQYFGPGTRLTVT.

This clonotype was observed a few times. The CDR3 DNA sequence: TGTGCCAGCAGCCCCGGACGGCAGTCGAACACCGGGGAGCTGTTTTTT. Residues: CASSPGRQSNTGELFF. The chain couples TRBV5-8 to TRBJ2-2; D is unresolved. Trimming took 4 bases from V and 0 from J, leaving 13 bases between them. The CDR3 covers 16 residues. CDR1 and CDR2 from the germline V gene are SGHTS and YDEGEE. Supplemented by reference TRBV5-8 and TRBJ2-2, the full variable domain reads EAGVTQSPTHLIKTRGQQATLRCSPISGHTSVYWYQQALGLGLQFLLWYDEGEERNRGNFPPRFSGRQFPNYSSELNVNALELEDSALYLCASSPGRQSNTGELFFGEGSRLTVL.

This clonotype was seen a handful of times. The rearrangement uses TRBV5-1 and TRBJ2-1; D is undetermined. The V and J ends lost 2 bases and 5 bases respectively, with 5 bases between them. This CDR3 region has 12 residues. The germline V gene has CDR1 SGHRS and CDR2 YFSETQ. The CDR3 DNA reads TGCGCCAGCAGCTTACTCCACAATGAGCAGTTCTTC. Translation gives CASSLLHNEQFF.

Only a few counts were recorded for this clonotype. The rearrangement links TRBV12-3 or TRBV12-4 to TRBJ1-2; D call uncertain. The ends were cut back, 3 bases at V and 6 bases at J, with 8 bases in the middle. The CDR3 has 12 residues. CDR3 protein: CASSFTGDGYTF. The CDR3 coding sequence is TGTGCCAGCAGTTTCACCGGGGATGGCTACACCTTC.

V usage is TRBV30 and J usage is TRBJ1-2; weak D call: TRBD1 (5 bases). This CDR3 is 13 amino acids long. Germline lookup yields CDR1 GTSNPN and CDR2 SVGIG (reference sequence). The V end was cut by 4 bases, the J end by 6 bases, with 15 bases between. The CDR3 bases are TGTGCCTGGACTCTAGGCAGGGATGATGGCTACACCTTC. Amino acids: CAWTLGRDDGYTF.

This clonotype was seen at least ten times. The CDR3 DNA is TGTGCCAGCAGAAACCGGGACTACGAGTACAATGAGCAGTTCTTC. Its translation is CASRNRDYEYNEQFF. The chain carries TRBV12-3 or TRBV12-4 and TRBJ2-1, with 7 bases aligning to TRBD2. After removal of 6 bases from V and 4 bases from J, the junction contained 9 bases not matched to a gene. CDR3 length: 15 amino acids.

This clonotype was found a few times. V is TRBV18 and J is TRBJ2-2; D gene uncertain. The CDR3 totals 15 residues. CDR1 is KGHSH and CDR2 is LQKENI in the germline V gene. The V and J ends lost 1 base and 0 bases respectively, with 6 bases between them. CDR3 sequence reads: CASSPRGTNTGELFF. In nucleotides, the CDR3 is TGTGCCAGCTCACCACGGGGTACGAACACCGGGGAGCTGTTTTTT.

This clonotype was counted ten times or more. This chain connects TRBV30 to TRBJ2-2; the D is unclear. Trimming removed 0 bases at V and 6 bases at J, with 14 bases between. Germline V gene lookup returns CDR1 GTSNPN and CDR2 SVGIG (reference sequence). CDR3 size: 15 residues. CDR3: CAWSVETFYSGELFF. The CDR3 nucleotides read TGTGCCTGGAGTGTCGAGACATTCTATTCCGGGGAGCTGTTTTTT.

This clonotype appeared many times. J is TRBJ2-3 and V is TRBV12-3 or TRBV12-4; D possibly matches TRBD1 or TRBD2 (5 bases each). V lost 4 bases to trimming and J lost 4 bases, with 9 bases between them. The CDR3 spans 13 residues. CDR3 sequence (DNA): TGTGCCAGCAGTTGGGGACGAGCAGATACGCAGTATTTT. Translation gives CASSWGRADTQYF.

This clonotype occurred many times. The rearrangement uses TRBV5-1 and TRBJ2-7; the match to TRBD2 covers 7 bases. The length of the CDR3 is 14 residues. With 4 bases clipped from V and 2 bases from J, the junction kept 6 bases outside the gene matches. Per germline, CDR1 SGHRS and CDR2 YFSETQ. The CDR3 is CASSPLGGTYEQYF. In DNA form, the CDR3 reads TGCGCCAGCAGCCCTTTGGGAGGGACCTACGAGCAGTACTTC.

V gene TRBV5-1 combines with J gene TRBJ2-7; 10 nucleotides agree with TRBD1. J lost 4 bases, V lost 0 bases, and 10 bases had no gene match. The CDR3 has 17 residues. Germline CDR1 SGHRS, CDR2 YFSETQ. The CDR3 DNA reads as TGCGCCAGCAGCTTGGCCCGATCTGGGACAGGGGTATACGAGCAGTACTTC. Translated, it gives CASSLARSGTGVYEQYF.

This clonotype was seen ten or more times. The rearrangement uses TRBV10-3 and TRBJ2-3; D not resolved. Looked up from germline, CDR1 is ENHRY and CDR2 is SYGVKD. V was trimmed by 2 bases and J by 6 bases, leaving 18 bases between them. This CDR3 is built from 16 residues. The CDR3 sequence is CAISEPVSSLGDTQYF. The CDR3 coding sequence is TGTGCCATCAGTGAGCCCGTTTCTTCCTTGGGGGATACGCAGTATTTT.

This clonotype has ten or more counts. This chain connects TRBV5-6 to TRBJ2-4; 9 nucleotides line up with TRBD1. Germline V gene lookup returns CDR1 SGHDT and CDR2 YYEEEE. Germline trimming cut 0 bases from V and 6 bases from J; bases unmatched to any gene: 1. The CDR3 has 14 residues. CDR3 sequence reads: CASSLEDRGNIQYF. The CDR3, as DNA: TGTGCCAGCAGCTTGGAGGACAGGGGAAACATTCAGTACTTC.

This clonotype was detected many times. V is TRBV12-3 or TRBV12-4 and J is TRBJ1-1; 7 bases are shared with TRBD1. V lost 5 bases and J lost 4; bases outside the gene matches: 4. This CDR3 is built from 13 residues. This chain's CDR3 is CASSTGVGTEAFF. The CDR3 DNA sequence: TGTGCCAGCAGTACAGGGGTTGGCACTGAAGCTTTCTTT.

This clonotype was observed a few times. The V gene is TRBV12-3 or TRBV12-4, the J gene TRBJ1-1; D is undetermined. This CDR3 has 16 amino acids. V was shortened by 0 bases and J by 0 bases, with 11 bases between the two germline ends. In DNA form, the CDR3 reads TGTGCCAGCAGTTTAGCTCTGGGAGCTGTGAACACTGAAGCTTTCTTT. Protein sequence: CASSLALGAVNTEAFF.

At least ten counts were recorded for this clonotype. The rearrangement joins TRBV6-1 to TRBJ1-1; TRBD1 might be the D (5 bases). Germline V gene sequence: CDR1 MNHNS, CDR2 SASEGT. The CDR3 has 13 residues. Trimming pared 8 bases from V and 6 bases from J, leaving 16 bases between. The CDR3 sequence is CASGHFLGPEAFF. CDR3 DNA sequence: TGTGCCAGCGGACATTTCCTCGGACCTGAAGCTTTCTTT.

This clonotype was seen at least ten times. The chain carries TRBV10-1 and TRBJ1-1; 11 nucleotides agree with TRBD1. This CDR3 has 14 residues. Germline CDR1 WNHNN, CDR2 SYGVQD (reference sequence). V lost 6 bases, J lost 6 bases, and 6 bases stayed unmatched. CDR3 nucleotides: TGCGCCAGCAGGTGGGACAGGGGGAGTGCTGAAGCTTTCTTT. Its protein product is CASRWDRGSAEAFF.

The table lists this clonotype with a few counts. This rearrangement joins TRBV18 to TRBJ1-6; D call uncertain. CDR1 is KGHSH and CDR2 is LQKENI in the germline V gene. The length of the CDR3 is 15 residues. V lost 3 bases, J lost 7 bases, and 13 bases lay in between. CDR3 amino acids: CASSPRLRSNSPLHF. The DNA for the CDR3 is TGTGCCAGCTCACCCAGATTGAGGTCCAATTCACCCCTCCACTTT.

The rearrangement uses TRBV6-2 or TRBV6-3 and TRBJ2-2; TRBD2 agrees at 9 bases. Germline V gene data show CDR1 as MNHEY and CDR2 as SVGEGT. The junction had 4 bases not matched to a gene; V was cut back by 6 bases and J by 5 bases. The CDR3 has 14 amino acids. The chain's CDR3 is CASRPGLATGELFF. The CDR3 DNA reads as TGTGCCAGCAGACCCGGACTAGCGACCGGGGAGCTGTTTTTT.

This clonotype was detected only a few times. The chain has TRBV20-1 and TRBJ1-4; D remains unclear. V dropped 3 bases and J dropped 0 bases, with 17 bases sitting between them. CDR1 and CDR2 from the germline V gene are DFQATT and SNEGSKA (reference sequence). CDR3 length equals 17 residues. The CDR3 DNA sequence: TGCAGTGCTAGTTTCATGGGGAAGATTTCAACTAATGAAAAACTGTTTTTT. It specifies CSASFMGKISTNEKLFF.

The rearrangement links TRBV11-2 to TRBJ2-1, with 13 bases lining up with TRBD2. The CDR3 length is 20 residues. Unmatched junction bases numbered 12, after V lost 2 bases and J lost 2 bases. CDR1 is SGHAT, CDR2 FQNNGV, per germline. Here the CDR3 DNA reads TGTGCCAGCAGCTTAAGGGGACTGAGAACTAGCGGGGGGGCCTACAATGAGCAGTTCTTC. Protein product: CASSLRGLRTSGGAYNEQFF.

In the case of this clonotype: A much larger clone is a single base away; this may be a read error. The V gene is TRBV4-3, the J gene TRBJ1-3; 7 nucleotides match TRBD1. Germline CDR1 is LGHNA and CDR2 is YSLEER. This CDR3 has 14 amino acids. V trimming: 7 bases; J trimming: 4 bases; junction bases outside the gene matches: 7. CDR3 bases: TGCGCCAGCATCCAGACAGGGACCGGAAACACCATATATTTT. It specifies CASIQTGTGNTIYF.